One and the same sample provided the 14 T cell receptor beta chains below, sequenced in a study of blood T cell repertoires in COVID-19. The protocol was immunoSEQ multiplex PCR, while the TCRdb copy is restricted to in-frame clones and leaves out a portion. The table includes roughly 14,000 clones, roughly 87% detected once. The specimen sequenced was peripheral blood. Source of these receptors: a human donor in a cohort sampled during active COVID-19.

This clone was recorded a few times. This chain joins TRBV29-1 and TRBJ2-1, with TRBD2 matching 16 bases. The CDR3 runs 18 residues. V shed 3 bases and J 3 bases; nucleotides not matched to a gene: 8. Germline V gene sequence: CDR1 SQVTM, CDR2 ANQGSEA. CDR3 residues: CSVDPGTSGRGDYNEQFF. DNA of the CDR3: TGCAGCGTTGACCCCGGGACTAGCGGGAGGGGTGACTACAATGAGCAGTTCTTC.

The CDR3 DNA reads as TGTGCCAGCAGACAGGACAGGACCCTGAACACTGAAGCTTTCTTT. As protein: CASRQDRTLNTEAFF. The J gene is TRBJ1-1, the V gene TRBV5-4; 7 bases line up with TRBD1. Germline V CDR1 and CDR2: SGHNT, YYREEE (reference sequence). The trim removed 5 bases at V and 0 bases at J, leaving 7 bases unmatched. The CDR3 contains 15 residues.

The chain joins TRBV7-6 to TRBJ1-2; D unresolved. Per the germline V gene, CDR1 is SGHVS and CDR2 is FNYEAQ. V lost 4 bases, J lost 4 bases, and 13 bases lay in between. This CDR3 comprises 14 residues. The CDR3 loop reads CASSSPGYSYGYTF. The CDR3 coding sequence is TGTGCCAGCAGCTCCCCGGGGTACAGCTATGGCTACACCTTC.

The chain uses TRBV2 and TRBJ2-1; D not resolved. V was cut by 6 bases and J by 5 bases, with 14 bases left in between. Germline lookup yields CDR1 SNHLY and CDR2 FYNNEI. The CDR3 is 14 residues long. CDR3 region: CASSRSSLNNEQFF. Written as DNA, the CDR3 is TGTGCCAGCAGCCGGAGTAGCCTTAACAATGAGCAGTTCTTC.

The chain is built from TRBV11-2 and TRBJ1-6; D is perhaps TRBD1 (6 bases). This CDR3 region has 12 residues. Germline loops: CDR1 SGHAT, CDR2 FQNNGV. V shed 2 bases and J shed 13 bases, with 9 bases lying between them. CDR3 loop: CASSLRGGPLHF. CDR3 in DNA: TGTGCCAGCAGCTTAAGGGGGGGGCCCCTCCACTTT.

The rearrangement uses TRBV28 and TRBJ2-3; TRBD2 matches at 8 bases. Germline V gene sequence: CDR1 MDHEN, CDR2 SYDVKM. The trim removed 5 bases at V and 4 bases at J, leaving 11 bases unmatched. The CDR3 has 16 amino acids. The CDR3 DNA reads TGTGCCAGCAGTGCCCCTGGCGGGAGGTCCCCAGATACGCAGTATTTT. It yields the protein CASSAPGGRSPDTQYF. Based on the CDR3 plus reference TRBV28 and TRBJ2-3, the full variable domain is DVKVTQSSRYLVKRTGEKVFLECVQDMDHENMFWYRQDPGLGLRLIYFSYDVKMKEKGDIPEGYSVSREKKERFSLILESASTNQTSMYLCASSAPGGRSPDTQYFGPGTRLTVL.

This chain uses TRBV16 with TRBJ2-5, with D maybe TRBD2 (5 bases). Trimming pared 0 bases from V and 1 base from J, leaving 9 bases between. CDR3 size: 15 residues. CDR1 and CDR2 (germline): KGHSY, FQNENV. In DNA form, the CDR3 reads TGTGCCAGCAGCCAATCGGACTTCCCCCAAGAGACCCAGTACTTC. Its translation is CASSQSDFPQETQYF.

The rearrangement joins TRBV29-1 to TRBJ1-4; tentative D call: TRBD1 (6 bases). This CDR3 comprises 13 residues. The germline gives CDR1 SQVTM, CDR2 ANQGSEA. CDR3 nucleotides: TGCGGAGCAGGGGAACGAACTAATGAAAAACTGTTTTTT. It is translated as CGAGERTNEKLFF.

V is TRBV28 and J is TRBJ1-2; D not resolved. There are 14 residues in the CDR3. The germline V gene has CDR1 MDHEN and CDR2 SYDVKM. V shed 7 bases and J shed 9 bases, with 21 bases lying between them. CDR3 amino acids: CASNSQWGVTSYTF. As DNA, the CDR3 is TGTGCCAGCAACTCTCAATGGGGAGTGACGAGCTACACCTTC.

V usage is TRBV30 and J usage is TRBJ2-1, with 9 bases aligning to TRBD2. Germline CDR1 reads GTSNPN; CDR2 reads SVGIG (reference sequence). Losses at the gene ends were 5 bases for V and 6 bases for J; bases not matched to a gene: 5. The CDR3 length is 13 residues. As DNA, the CDR3 is TGTGCCTGGGGGGTACTAGCGGGCAATGAGCAGTTCTTC. Amino acid sequence: CAWGVLAGNEQFF.

The CDR3 DNA is TGTGCCAGCAGCGTAGCTGCAGGGGTTAGTGAAAAACTGTTTTTT. Its protein product is CASSVAAGVSEKLFF. The gene calls are TRBV9 and TRBJ1-4; tentative D call: TRBD1 (6 bases). This CDR3 spans 15 amino acids. V was pared by 0 bases and J by 7 bases, with 13 bases between. Looked up from germline, CDR1 is SGDLS and CDR2 is YYNGEE.

The V gene is TRBV24-1, the J gene TRBJ2-7, with TRBD1 identical over 10 bases. V was clipped by 4 bases and J by 6 bases; unmatched bases: 8. The CDR3 totals 15 residues. Germline lookup yields CDR1 KGHDR and CDR2 SFDVKD. The CDR3 region is CATSDSGTGVFEQYF. Here the CDR3 DNA reads TGTGCCACCAGTGACTCCGGGACAGGGGTTTTCGAGCAGTACTTC.

This clone came up once. V gene TRBV2 combines with J gene TRBJ2-7; the match to TRBD2 covers 9 bases. The CDR3 has 16 amino acids. The V gene end was trimmed by 5 bases and the J gene end by 3 bases; junction bases not matched to a gene: 11. From germline, CDR1 is SNHLY and CDR2 FYNNEI. The CDR3 loop is CASSPSVAGGGYEQYF. DNA of the CDR3: TGTGCCAGCAGTCCCTCCGTCGCGGGAGGGGGCTACGAGCAGTACTTC.

The chain couples TRBV6-6 to TRBJ1-1; TRBD1 is a possible D gene (5 bases). Trimming removed 5 bases at V and 3 bases at J, with 16 bases between. This CDR3 region has 15 residues. Germline-derived CDR1 and CDR2 are MNHNY and SVGAGI (reference sequence). CDR3 sequence (DNA): TGTGCCAGCAGTGACCGCGGGACGTTCGACACTGAAGCTTTCTTT. Amino acids: CASSDRGTFDTEAFF.